One TCR beta chain is described in this entry. Its antigen is undetermined. The time point: persistent/refractory GD, antithyroid drugs over 5 years with positive TRAb. From RNA extracted from PBMCs, the TCR library was made. EDTA tubes received around 9.9 milliliters of collected peripheral blood. The record originates from a study of regulatory T cells in long-lasting Graves disease. Study outcomes and limitations: Preferential use of TRBV28, TRBJ1-2 and TRBJ2-5 was seen in persistent disease. TCR diversity was lower in persistent Graves' patients than in newly diagnosed ones. More public clonotypes were shared by persistent patients (about 3,000) than by new patients (fewer than 1,000).

Trimming stripped 4 bases from V and 1 base from J, with 20 bases between. CDR3 length: 17 amino acids. Germline V gives CDR1 MGHRA, CDR2 YSYEKL. To make TCR beta libraries, researchers used iRepertoire HTBI primers and Arm-PCR of CDR3 regions. TCRdb redid the calling of the multiplex PCR reads with MiXCR, one entry per CDR3 protein. The sample carries 400,000 or so distinct CDR3 sequences, about a quarter recorded once. Sequenced here: peripheral blood mononuclear cells (PBMCs), sampled when the disease was refractory, from a patient treated with antithyroid drugs. V is TRBV4-1 and J is TRBJ2-7, with D possibly TRBD1 on 5 matching bases. This receptor was taken from a female donor with Graves disease. In DNA form, the CDR3 reads TGCGCCAGCAGCCGACACCTTACAGGAGAGAAATCCTACGAGCAGTACTTC. Translated, it gives CASSRHLTGEKSYEQYF.